This TCR beta chain came from a study of T-cell reconstitution after alpha-beta-depleted transplantation in children. This clonotype occurred a few times. Preparing the TCRbeta library involved the use of unique molecular identifiers. Each CDR3 protein is one row after TCRdb ran MiXCR on the PCR reads. The data contain about 1,000,000 distinct CDR3 sequences, roughly 29% of them singletons. Trimming took 3 bases from V and 0 from J; bases not matched to a gene: 5. Germline V gene lookup returns CDR1 SGHRS and CDR2 YFSETQ. The CDR3 contains 16 residues. This clonotype was obtained from a boy less than two years old who had a stem cell transplant for SCID, so the T cells may come from the graft donor. V usage is TRBV5-1 and J usage is TRBJ1-1; 10 nucleotides match TRBD1. This sample comprised PBMCs, mostly from graft donor cells, obtained 360 days after TCRalphabeta/CD19-depleted stem cell transplant. The CDR3 DNA sequence: TGCGCCAGCAGCTGGGGGGACAGGGGATTGAACACTGAAGCTTTCTTT. Its translation is CASSWGDRGLNTEAFF.